A single sample gave rise to the 5 T cell receptor beta chains below, sequenced in a study of PD-1 blockade in classical Hodgkin lymphoma. Sequencing was performed with immunoSEQ multiplex PCR; in TCRdb, only in-frame clones are kept and a portion is missing. The sample has roughly 4,000 clones, over 75% seen once. There was relapse after autologous stem cell transplantation in every patient, and there was variation in brentuximab vedotin exposure. The sequencing here drew on peripheral blood mononuclear cells (PBMCs), taken at baseline. These receptor sequences come from a human donor with classical Hodgkin lymphoma.

The chain links TRBV27 to TRBJ2-5, with 15 nucleotides matching TRBD2. Germline-derived CDR1 and CDR2 are MNHEY and SMNVEV (reference sequence). J gave up 4 bases and V 2 bases, and 14 bases lay outside the gene matches. The CDR3 length is 20 residues. CDR3 coding DNA: TGTGCCAGCAGTTTAAGTCCGTGGACTAGCGGGAGGGAGGGGGGAGAGACCCAGTACTTC. Its protein product is CASSLSPWTSGREGGETQYF.

The chain combines TRBV27 with TRBJ2-1; D is perhaps TRBD2 (7 bases). The CDR3 runs to 13 residues. The ends were cut back, 5 bases at V and 5 bases at J, with 10 bases in the middle. Germline loops: CDR1 MNHEY, CDR2 SMNVEV (reference sequence). CDR3 residues: CASSRGGDNEQFF. CDR3 in DNA: TGTGCCAGCAGTAGGGGGGGCGACAATGAGCAGTTCTTC.

The genes are TRBV6-5 and TRBJ2-7; D possibly corresponds to TRBD2 (6 bases). V lost 8 bases and J 6 bases, leaving 23 bases between the germline ends. CDR1 is MNHEY and CDR2 is SVGAGI in the germline V gene. CDR3 length equals 15 residues. CDR3 in amino acids: CASSLSADTRGEQYF. The CDR3 nucleotides are TGTGCCAGCTCCCTTTCGGCGGACACGCGGGGCGAGCAGTACTTC.

V is TRBV28 and J is TRBJ2-7; no firm D call. Germline lookup yields CDR1 MDHEN and CDR2 SYDVKM. CDR3 length: 13 amino acids. V gave up 3 bases and J gave up 1 base, with 7 bases separating them. The CDR3 nucleotides are TGTGCCAGCAGTTTCTCCCCGTCCTACGAGCAGTACTTC. It codes for CASSFSPSYEQYF.

The V and J genes are TRBV6-4 and TRBJ2-6; D gene uncertain. CDR1 is MRHNA, CDR2 SNTAGT, per germline. V shed 8 bases and J shed 0 bases, with 8 bases lying between them. The CDR3 spans 14 residues. CDR3 DNA sequence: TGTGCCAGCCGGACGGACTCTGGGGCCAACGTCCTGACTTTC. It translates to CASRTDSGANVLTF.